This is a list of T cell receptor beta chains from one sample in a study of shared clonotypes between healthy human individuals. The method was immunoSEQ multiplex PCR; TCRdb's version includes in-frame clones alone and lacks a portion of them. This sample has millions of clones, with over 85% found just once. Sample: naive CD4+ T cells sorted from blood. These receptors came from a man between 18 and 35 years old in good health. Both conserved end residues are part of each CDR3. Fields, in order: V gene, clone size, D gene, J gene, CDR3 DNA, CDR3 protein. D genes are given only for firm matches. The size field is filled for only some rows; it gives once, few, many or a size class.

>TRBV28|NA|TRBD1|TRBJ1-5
TGTGCCAGCAGGGGGACAGGGCTGTATCAGCCCCAGCATTTT
CASRGTGLYQPQHF
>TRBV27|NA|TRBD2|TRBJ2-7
TGTGCCAGCAGTTTAGCCGGAGGGAGGGGGACTAGGCAGTACGAGCAGTACTTC
CASSLAGGRGTRQYEQYF
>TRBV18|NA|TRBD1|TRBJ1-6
TGTGCCAGCTCACCGGGGACCGGGACAGGAAATTCACCCCTCCACTTT
CASSPGTGTGNSPLHF
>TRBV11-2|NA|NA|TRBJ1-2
TGTGCCAGCAGCCCCGGTGGGGCAGCTAACTATGGCTACACCTTC
CASSPGGAANYGYTF
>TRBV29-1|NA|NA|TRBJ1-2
TGCAGCGTCCGACCCGGAGGGGAACCTGGCTACACCTTC
CSVRPGGEPGYTF
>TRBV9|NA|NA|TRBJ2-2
TGTGCCAGCAGCGTAGGGGGGACCGGGGAGCTGTTTTTT
CASSVGGTGELFF
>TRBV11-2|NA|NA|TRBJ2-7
TGTGCCAGCAGCTTACGATTAGCGTCCTCCTACGAGCAGTACTTC
CASSLRLASSYEQYF
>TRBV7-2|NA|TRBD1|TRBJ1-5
TGTGCCAGCAGCACCAGACAGGGTGTTCAGCCCCAGCATTTT
CASSTRQGVQPQHF
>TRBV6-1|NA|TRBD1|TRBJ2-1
TGTGCCAGCAGCACCGGGACAGGGAATAATGAGCAGTTCTTC
CASSTGTGNNEQFF
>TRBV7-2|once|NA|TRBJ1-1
TGTGCCAGCAGCAACGTACCCGGAATGAACACTGAAGCTTTCTTT
CASSNVPGMNTEAFF
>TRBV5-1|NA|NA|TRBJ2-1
TGCGCCAGCAGCTTGAGGCAGGGGGGCGATGATGAGCAGTTCTTC
CASSLRQGGDDEQFF
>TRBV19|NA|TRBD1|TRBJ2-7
TGTGCCTCAGGACAGGGGGCCCCTGGGGGCGGCGAGCAGTACTTC
CASGQGAPGGGEQYF
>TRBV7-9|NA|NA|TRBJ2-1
TGTGCCAGCACCTCAGGGAACCCACCAAGCTACAATGAGCAGTTCTTC
CASTSGNPPSYNEQFF
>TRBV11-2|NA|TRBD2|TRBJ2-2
TGTGCCAGCAGCTTCATAGCGGGAGGGACCACCGGGGAGCTGTTTTTT
CASSFIAGGTTGELFF
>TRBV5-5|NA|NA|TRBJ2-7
TGTGCCAGCAGCTTAGAATCGTACCAGTACTTC
CASSLESYQYF
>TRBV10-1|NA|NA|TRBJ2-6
TGCGCCAGCAGTCCAGGGTTCCCTGGGGCCAACGTCCTGACTTTC
CASSPGFPGANVLTF
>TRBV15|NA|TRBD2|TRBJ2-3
TGTGCCACCAGCAGAGATCTAGCGGCCCGCTACACAGATACGCAGTATTTT
CATSRDLAARYTDTQYF
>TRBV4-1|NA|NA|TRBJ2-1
TGCGCCAGCAGCCAAGGGTTCCGAGACAGAAGCTCCTACAATGAGCAGTTCTTC
CASSQGFRDRSSYNEQFF
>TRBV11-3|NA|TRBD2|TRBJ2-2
TGTGCCAGCAGGGGGGGACTAGCGGAGAACACCGGGGAGCTGTTTTTT
CASRGGLAENTGELFF
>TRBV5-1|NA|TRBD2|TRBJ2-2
TGCGCCAGCAGCGGGACTAGCGGGGGGTCCGGGGAGCTGTTTTTT
CASSGTSGGSGELFF
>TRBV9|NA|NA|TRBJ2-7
TGTGCCAGCAGCGTAGCGAGCGGTTTCTCCTACGAGCAGTACTTC
CASSVASGFSYEQYF
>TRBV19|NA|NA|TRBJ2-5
TGTGCCAGTAGGGGGATGGGCGGAGAGACCCAGTACTTC
CASRGMGGETQYF
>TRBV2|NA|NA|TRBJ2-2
TGTGCCAGCAGTGAACGCAGGCTCACCGGGGAGCTGTTTTTT
CASSERRLTGELFF
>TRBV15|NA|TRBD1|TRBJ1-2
TGTGCCACCAGCGGAGACAGGGTTGGTGGCTACACCTTC
CATSGDRVGGYTF
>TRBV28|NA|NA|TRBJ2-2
TGTGCCAGCAGTCGAGATCTGACAGGGAGGACCGGGGAGCTGTTTTTT
CASSRDLTGRTGELFF
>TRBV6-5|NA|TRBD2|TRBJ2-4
TGTGCCAGCAGGCGACTAGCGGGCGACAAAAACATTCAGTACTTC
CASRRLAGDKNIQYF
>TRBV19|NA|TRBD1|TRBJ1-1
TGTGCCAGTCGACAGGGGGCTGGCACTGAAGCTTTCTTT
CASRQGAGTEAFF
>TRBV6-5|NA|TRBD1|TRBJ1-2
TGTGCCAGCAGTTACTCGACGTCAGGGGGGACCTATGGCTACACCTTC
CASSYSTSGGTYGYTF
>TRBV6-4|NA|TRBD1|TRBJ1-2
TGTGCCAGCAGTCGCGAACAGGGGGACTATGGCTACACCTTC
CASSREQGDYGYTF
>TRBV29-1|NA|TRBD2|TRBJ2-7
TGCAGCTCCGTTCCTTTCGCGGGGGGGCGGCAGTACTTC
CSSVPFAGGRQYF
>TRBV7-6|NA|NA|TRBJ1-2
TGTGCCAGCAGCTTAGGGATTGACCCGGTCTATGGCTACACCTTC
CASSLGIDPVYGYTF
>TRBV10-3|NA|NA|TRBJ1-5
TGTGCCACCCGTAGAGGGGACAATCAGCCCCAGCATTTT
CATRRGDNQPQHF
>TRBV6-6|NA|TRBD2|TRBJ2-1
TGTGCCAGCAGTCCCGGGACTAGCATCAATGAGCAGTTCTTC
CASSPGTSINEQFF
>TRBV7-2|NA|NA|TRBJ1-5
TGTGCCAGCAGCCTAGAGGTCAGGGAGCCCCAGCATTTT
CASSLEVREPQHF